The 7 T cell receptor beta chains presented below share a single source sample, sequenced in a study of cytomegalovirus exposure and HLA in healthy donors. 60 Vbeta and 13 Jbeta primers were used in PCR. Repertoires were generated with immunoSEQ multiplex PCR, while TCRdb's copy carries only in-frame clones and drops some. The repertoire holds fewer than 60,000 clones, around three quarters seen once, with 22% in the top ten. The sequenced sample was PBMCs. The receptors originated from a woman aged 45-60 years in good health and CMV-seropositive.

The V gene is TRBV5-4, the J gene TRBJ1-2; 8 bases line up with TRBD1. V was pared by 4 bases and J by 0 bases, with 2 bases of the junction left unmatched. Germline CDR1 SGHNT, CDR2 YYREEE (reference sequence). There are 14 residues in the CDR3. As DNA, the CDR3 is TGTGCCAGCAGCACGGACAGGGCTAACTATGGCTACACCTTC. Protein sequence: CASSTDRANYGYTF.

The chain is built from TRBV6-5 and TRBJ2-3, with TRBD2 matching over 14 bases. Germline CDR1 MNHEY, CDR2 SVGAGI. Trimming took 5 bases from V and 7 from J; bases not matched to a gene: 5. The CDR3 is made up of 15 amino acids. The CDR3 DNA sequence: TGTGCCAGCAGTCCGACTAGCGGGGGGGCTAATACGCAGTATTTT. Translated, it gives CASSPTSGGANTQYF.

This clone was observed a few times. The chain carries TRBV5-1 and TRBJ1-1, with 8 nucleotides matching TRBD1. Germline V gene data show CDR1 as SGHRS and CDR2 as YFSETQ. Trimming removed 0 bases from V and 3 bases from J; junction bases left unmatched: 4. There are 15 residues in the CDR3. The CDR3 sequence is CASSLVTGGHTEAFF. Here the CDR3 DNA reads TGCGCCAGCAGCTTGGTTACAGGGGGACACACTGAAGCTTTCTTT. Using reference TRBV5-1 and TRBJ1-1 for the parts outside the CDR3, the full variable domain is KAGVTQTPRYLIKTRGQQVTLSCSPISGHRSVSWYQQTPGQGLQFLFEYFSETQRNKGNFPGRFSGRQFSNSRSEMNVSTLELGDSALYLCASSLVTGGHTEAFFGQGTRLTVV.

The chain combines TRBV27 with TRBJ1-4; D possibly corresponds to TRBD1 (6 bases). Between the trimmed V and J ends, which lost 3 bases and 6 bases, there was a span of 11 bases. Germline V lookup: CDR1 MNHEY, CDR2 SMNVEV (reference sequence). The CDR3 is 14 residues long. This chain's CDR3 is CASSFRGGYEKLFF. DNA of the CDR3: TGTGCCAGCAGTTTTAGGGGGGGGTATGAAAAACTGTTTTTT.

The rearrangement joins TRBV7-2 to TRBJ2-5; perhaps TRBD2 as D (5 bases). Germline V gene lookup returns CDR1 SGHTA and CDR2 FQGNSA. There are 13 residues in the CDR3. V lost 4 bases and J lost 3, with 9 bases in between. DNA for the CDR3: TGTGCCAGCAGCTCAAAGCGGAAAGAGACCCAGTACTTC. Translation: CASSSKRKETQYF.

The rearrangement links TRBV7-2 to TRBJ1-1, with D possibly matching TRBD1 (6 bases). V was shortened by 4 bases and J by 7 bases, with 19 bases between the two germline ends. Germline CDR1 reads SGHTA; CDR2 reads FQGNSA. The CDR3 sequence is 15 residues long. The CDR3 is CASSSTGTRMGEAFF. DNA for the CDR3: TGTGCCAGCAGCTCCACCGGGACACGGATGGGTGAAGCTTTCTTT.

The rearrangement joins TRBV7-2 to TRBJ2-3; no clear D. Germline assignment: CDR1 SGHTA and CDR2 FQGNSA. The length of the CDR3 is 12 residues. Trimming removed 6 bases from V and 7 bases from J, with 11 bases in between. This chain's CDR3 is CASSSHTNTQYF. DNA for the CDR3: TGTGCCAGCAGTTCCCATACTAATACGCAGTATTTT.